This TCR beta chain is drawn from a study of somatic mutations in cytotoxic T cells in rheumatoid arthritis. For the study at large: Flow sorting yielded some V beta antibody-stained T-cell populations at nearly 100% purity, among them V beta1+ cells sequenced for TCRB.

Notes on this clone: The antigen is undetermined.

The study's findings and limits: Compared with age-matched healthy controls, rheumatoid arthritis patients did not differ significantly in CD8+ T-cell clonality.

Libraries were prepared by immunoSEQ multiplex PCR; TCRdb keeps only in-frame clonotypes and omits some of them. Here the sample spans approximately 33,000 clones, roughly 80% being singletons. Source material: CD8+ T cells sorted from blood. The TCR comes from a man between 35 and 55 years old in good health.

As DNA, the CDR3 is TGTGCCAGCAGTGAGGTTTCAGGGGACACCGGGGAGCTGTTTTTT. Translated: CASSEVSGDTGELFF. The chain combines TRBV6-4 with TRBJ2-2, with TRBD1 as a possible D gene (6 bases). Trimming took 3 bases from V and 3 from J, leaving 11 bases between them. Germline V gene sequence: CDR1 MRHNA, CDR2 SNTAGT. The CDR3 has 15 residues.